This TCR beta chain emerged from a study of cytomegalovirus exposure and HLA in healthy donors. The study's findings and limits: Reportedly, diagnosis of cytomegalovirus status by the classifier showed high specificity and sensitivity. Most sequenced TCRs were rare (though some public TCRs occurred in many donors).

CDR3 length: 13 residues. Germline V CDR1 and CDR2: KGHSH, LQKENI. The V end lost 0 bases, the J end lost 3 bases, and 6 bases lay between the germline ends. Worth noting for this clone: Its antigen remains unknown. Other DNA sequences in the same sample also yield this CDR3.

The assay was immunoSEQ multiplex PCR, and TCRdb's table has in-frame clones only and misses some. The data show approximately 230,000 clones, over 75% seen once. The TCR sequence derives from a man between 18 and 29 years old in good health and CMV-seropositive. Sequencing was done on a sample of PBMCs. The chain couples TRBV18 to TRBJ2-7; D is uncertain. In DNA form, the CDR3 reads TGTGCCAGCTCACCACCGTCGAGCTACGAGCAGTACTTC. Protein sequence: CASSPPSSYEQYF. Using reference TRBV18 and TRBJ2-7 for the parts outside the CDR3, the full variable domain is NAGVMQNPRHLVRRRGQEARLRCSPMKGHSHVYWYRQLPEEGLKFMVYLQKENIIDESGMPKERFSAEFPKEGPSILRIQQVVRGDSAAYFCASSPPSSYEQYFGPGTRLTVT.